What follows are 2 T cell receptor beta chains derived from one specimen sequenced in a study of blood T cell repertoires in COVID-19. Produced via immunoSEQ multiplex PCR; TCRdb's table is partial and in-frame only. The repertoire holds 80,000 or so clones, about nine tenths seen once, with around 1.9% in the top ten. Sequences were obtained from peripheral blood. All receptors come from a woman aged 60 to 75 with acute or convalescent COVID-19.

The chain employs TRBV12-3 or TRBV12-4 and TRBJ1-1, with D tentatively TRBD1 (5 bases). CDR3 length: 13 residues. Deletions cut 6 bases from V and 6 bases from J, with 14 bases between. The CDR3 is CASRPDSLAEAFF. The DNA of the CDR3 is TGTGCCAGCAGGCCCGACAGTTTGGCTGAAGCTTTCTTT.

This chain joins TRBV7-2 and TRBJ2-7; possible D gene TRBD2, 6 bases. This CDR3 comprises 13 residues. V was cut by 1 base and J by 3 bases, with 7 bases left in between. CDR1 is SGHTA and CDR2 is FQGNSA in the germline V gene. The CDR3 DNA sequence: TGTGCCAGCAGCTTAGGGCGGGGCTACGAGCAGTACTTC. Translating gives CASSLGRGYEQYF.